This T cell receptor (beta chain) was sequenced in a study of T cells after yellow fever vaccination. Overall study context: Preparation used SMART-Seq v4 Ultra Low Input for the low-cell-number fractions.

This clonotype was observed many times. Per the germline V gene, CDR1 is SEHNR and CDR2 is FQNEAQ (reference sequence). The V end lost 2 bases, the J end lost 0 bases, and 11 bases lay between the germline ends. The CDR3 consists of 15 residues. Conversion of TCR transcripts into cDNA relied on 5'RACE template switching, which added a universal primer site and UMIs. TCRdb redid the calling of the 5' RACE reads with MiXCR, one entry per CDR3 protein. This table has some 250,000 distinct CDR3 sequences, roughly 3.7% appearing once. The material was PBMCs, obtained 15 days after the yellow fever booster vaccination. The chain is built from TRBV7-9 and TRBJ2-7, with D maybe TRBD2 (6 bases). This receptor was identified in a man younger than 30 who received the YFV17D yellow fever vaccine. The CDR3 DNA follows: TGTGCCAGCAGCTTACGAGGGGAGGCCTCCTACGAGCAGTACTTC. Protein: CASSLRGEASYEQYF.